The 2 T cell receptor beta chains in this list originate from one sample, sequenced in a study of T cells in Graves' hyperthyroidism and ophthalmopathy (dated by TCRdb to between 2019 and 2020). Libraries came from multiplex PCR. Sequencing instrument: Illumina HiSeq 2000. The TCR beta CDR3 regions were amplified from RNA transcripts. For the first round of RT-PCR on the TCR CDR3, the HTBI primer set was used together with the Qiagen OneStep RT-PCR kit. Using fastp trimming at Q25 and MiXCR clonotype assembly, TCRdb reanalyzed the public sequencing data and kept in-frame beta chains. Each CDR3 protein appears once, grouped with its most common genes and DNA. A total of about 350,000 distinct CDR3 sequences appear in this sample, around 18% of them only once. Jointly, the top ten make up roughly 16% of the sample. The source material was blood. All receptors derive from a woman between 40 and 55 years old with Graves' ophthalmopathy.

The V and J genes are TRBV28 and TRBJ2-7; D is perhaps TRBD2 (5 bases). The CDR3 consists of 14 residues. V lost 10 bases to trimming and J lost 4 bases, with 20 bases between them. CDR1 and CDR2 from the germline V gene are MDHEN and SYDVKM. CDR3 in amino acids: CAISPFGDWYEQYF. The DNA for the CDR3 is TGTGCCATCTCCCCCTTCGGGGATTGGTACGAGCAGTACTTC.

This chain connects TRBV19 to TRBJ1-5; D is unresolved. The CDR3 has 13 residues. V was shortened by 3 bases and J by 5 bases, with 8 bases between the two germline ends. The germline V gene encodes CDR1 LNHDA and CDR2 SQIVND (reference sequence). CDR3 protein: CASSMNNDQPQHF. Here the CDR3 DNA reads TGTGCCAGTAGTATGAACAACGATCAGCCCCAGCATTTT.